A selection of T cell receptor beta chains follows, all from one sample in a study of blood T cell repertoires in COVID-19. Clones were sequenced by immunoSEQ multiplex PCR, and TCRdb holds only the in-frame ones, with some missing. The top ten clones hold approximately 1.6% of a sample with under 400,000 clones, about nine tenths of them seen once. Material for sequencing was peripheral blood. The receptors come from a woman in her 30s with COVID-19, enrolled during active disease. CDR3s include the opening cysteine and the closing phenylalanine or tryptophan. D genes are given only for firm matches. Not every row has a clone size; where given, it reads once, few, many or a size class.

size	V	D	J	DNA	CDR3
-	TRBV4-1	-	TRBJ1-1	TGCGCCAGCAGCCAAGATGGCCGAGAAGCTTTCTTT	CASSQDGREAFF
-	TRBV5-8	-	TRBJ1-5	TGTGCCAGCAGCGCCAGGACGGGGAATCAGCCCCAGCATTTT	CASSARTGNQPQHF
few	TRBV4-1	-	TRBJ1-6	TGCGCCAGCAGCCAAGGTCAGGGGTGGGCACCCCTCCACTTT	CASSQGQGWAPLHF
-	TRBV10-3	TRBD1	TRBJ1-5	TGTGCCACCACCGGGACAGGGCAGGGTCAGCCCCAGCATTTT	CATTGTGQGQPQHF
-	TRBV3-1/TRBV3-2	-	TRBJ2-1	TGTGCCAGCAGCCAGACGGGTAATGAGCAGTTCTTC	CASSQTGNEQFF
-	TRBV15	-	TRBJ2-3	TGTGCCACCAGCAGAGACATGGAGGGTTGGACAGATACGCAGTATTTT	CATSRDMEGWTDTQYF
-	TRBV11-3	-	TRBJ2-7	TGTGCCAGCAGCTTAGATCCGGAGTCCAGCTCCTACGAGCAGTACTTC	CASSLDPESSSYEQYF
-	TRBV14	-	TRBJ1-6	TGTGCCAGCAGCCGGGACTACTATAATTCACCCCTCCACTTT	CASSRDYYNSPLHF
-	TRBV5-1	TRBD2	TRBJ2-3	TGCGCCAGCAGTGTAGCGGGGGGCACAGATACGCAGTATTTT	CASSVAGGTDTQYF
once	TRBV5-5	TRBD1	TRBJ1-6	TGTGCCAGCAGCATAAGGACAGGGCACAATTCACCCCTCCACTTT	CASSIRTGHNSPLHF
-	TRBV9	TRBD1	TRBJ1-2	TGTGCCAGCAGCTCCTGGACAGGGACGGATGGCTACACCTTC	CASSSWTGTDGYTF
-	TRBV5-1	TRBD2	TRBJ2-1	TGCGCCAGCAGCCCAACAGCGGGGGGGTACAATGAGCAGTTCTTC	CASSPTAGGYNEQFF
-	TRBV21-1	-	TRBJ2-7	TGTGCCAGCAGCAAAGGTACACCTCACTCCTACGAGCAGTACTTC	CASSKGTPHSYEQYF
few	TRBV29-1	-	TRBJ1-2	TGCAGCGTTGTGGGGCGACGCGGCTACACCTTC	CSVVGRRGYTF
-	TRBV5-4	TRBD2	TRBJ2-3	TGTGCCAGCAGCTTGCTGGCCGGGGGGGCCGGGGATACGCAGTATTTT	CASSLLAGGAGDTQYF
few	TRBV25-1	-	TRBJ1-1	TGTGCCAGCAGTGAACGGAACACTGAAGCTTTCTTT	CASSERNTEAFF
-	TRBV3-1/TRBV3-2	-	TRBJ1-2	TGTGCCAGCAGCCAGCGCAGGGGCGGCGGCTACACCTTC	CASSQRRGGGYTF
once	TRBV5-8	-	TRBJ1-2	TGTGCCAGCAGCTTGGTAGCAGCGGGGGCCGAAAACGTATATGGCTACACCTTC	CASSLVAAGAENVYGYTF
-	TRBV4-1	TRBD1	TRBJ2-2	TGCGCCAGCAGCCAAGGCGGACAGGGGACCACCGGGGAGCTGTTTTTT	CASSQGGQGTTGELFF
-	TRBV19	TRBD2	TRBJ2-1	TGTGCCAGAGGTTGGGATAGCGGGGGAGCCTACAATGAGCAGTTCTTC	CARGWDSGGAYNEQFF
-	TRBV7-2	TRBD1	TRBJ2-1	TGTGCCAGCAGCTTAGCCGGGACAGGCCTCGGGTACAATGAGCAGTTCTTC	CASSLAGTGLGYNEQFF
-	TRBV9	-	TRBJ2-1	TGTGCCAGCAGCGTAGGTAACTCCTACAATGAGCAGTTCTTC	CASSVGNSYNEQFF
-	TRBV20-1	-	TRBJ2-5	TGCAGTGCTAATGACGGTCAAGAGACCCAGTACTTC	CSANDGQETQYF
-	TRBV3-1/TRBV3-2	-	TRBJ1-5	TGTGCCAGCAGCCAGGGGCGAGGCAATCAGCCCCAGCATTTT	CASSQGRGNQPQHF
-	TRBV2	TRBD1	TRBJ2-5	TGTGCCAGCAGTCGGGACAGGGGGCCGGAGACCCAGTACTTC	CASSRDRGPETQYF
-	TRBV7-2	TRBD2	TRBJ2-1	TGTGCCAGCAGCTTGGGAGGGACCGCCTACAATGAGCAGTTCTTC	CASSLGGTAYNEQFF
-	TRBV5-1	-	TRBJ2-7	TGCGCCAGCAGCTTGAGGAGCGGCTACGAGCAGTACTTC	CASSLRSGYEQYF
-	TRBV2	TRBD1	TRBJ1-2	TGTGCCAGCAGTGTCGCAGGGGGCAATGGCTACACCTTC	CASSVAGGNGYTF
-	TRBV4-1	TRBD1	TRBJ1-2	TGCGCCAGCAGCCAAGTGGGACAGGACTATGGCTACACCTTC	CASSQVGQDYGYTF
-	TRBV6-6	TRBD1	TRBJ1-6	TGTGCCAGCAGTCAACTAGGGGGCAATTCACCCCTCCACTTT	CASSQLGGNSPLHF
-	TRBV7-8	-	TRBJ1-1	TGTGCCAGCGGGCTAATGAACACTGAAGCTTTCTTT	CASGLMNTEAFF
few	TRBV6-5	-	TRBJ1-2	TGTGCCAGCAGTTCACAGGGCTATGGCTACACCTTC	CASSSQGYGYTF
-	TRBV18	-	TRBJ2-2	TGTGCCAGCTCACCACCTCTCTATGCCGGGATGAACACCGGGGAGCTGTTTTTT	CASSPPLYAGMNTGELFF
-	TRBV4-1	-	TRBJ1-1	TGCGCCAGCAGCCCCTACGTAGGGGAAACTATGAACACTGAAGCTTTCTTT	CASSPYVGETMNTEAFF
-	TRBV27	-	TRBJ2-7	TGTGCCAGCAGTCCCCACGGGGGGCCTCAGGGCGAGCAGTACTTC	CASSPHGGPQGEQYF
once	TRBV19	TRBD1	TRBJ1-2	TGTGCCAGTAGTATATCCGGGACAGACTATGGCTACACCTTC	CASSISGTDYGYTF
-	TRBV27	TRBD1	TRBJ1-1	TGTGCCAGCATGACAGGGGGAGTCACTGAAGCTTTCTTT	CASMTGGVTEAFF
-	TRBV11-3	-	TRBJ1-6	TGTGCCAGCAGCTTGAGGGACTCAGGCTCCTATAATTCACCCCTCCACTTT	CASSLRDSGSYNSPLHF
-	TRBV5-5	-	TRBJ2-1	TGTGCCAGCAGCTTGGGGAGTTACAATGAGCAGTTCTTC	CASSLGSYNEQFF
-	TRBV29-1	-	TRBJ1-1	TGCAGCGGAAGCAACACTGAAGCTTTCTTT	CSGSNTEAFF
-	TRBV7-9	-	TRBJ2-2	TGTGCCAGCAGCTTCGGACAGACTAACACCGGGGAGCTGTTTTTT	CASSFGQTNTGELFF